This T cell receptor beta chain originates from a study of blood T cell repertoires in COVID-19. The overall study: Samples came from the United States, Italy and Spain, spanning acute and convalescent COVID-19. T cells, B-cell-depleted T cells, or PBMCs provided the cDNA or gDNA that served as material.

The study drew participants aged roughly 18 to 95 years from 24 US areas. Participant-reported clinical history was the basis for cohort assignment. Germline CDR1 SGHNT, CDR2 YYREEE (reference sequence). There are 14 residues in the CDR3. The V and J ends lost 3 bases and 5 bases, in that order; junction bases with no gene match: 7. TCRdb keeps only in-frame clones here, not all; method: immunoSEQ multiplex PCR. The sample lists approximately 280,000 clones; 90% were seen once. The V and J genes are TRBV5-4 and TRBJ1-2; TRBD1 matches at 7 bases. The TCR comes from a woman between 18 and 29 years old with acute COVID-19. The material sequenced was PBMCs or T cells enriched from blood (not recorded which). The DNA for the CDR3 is TGTGCCAGCAGCTCGGACAGGCTGTGGTATGGCTACACCTTC. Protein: CASSSDRLWYGYTF. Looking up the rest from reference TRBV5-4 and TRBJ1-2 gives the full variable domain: ETGVTQSPTHLIKTRGQQVTLRCSSQSGHNTVSWYQQALGQGPQFIFQYYREEENGRGNFPPRFSGLQFPNYSSELNVNALELDDSALYLCASSSDRLWYGYTFGSGTRLTVV.